The following is a T cell receptor beta chain sequence with its context. Authors' analysis steps: Filtering was not the same, since immunoSEQ gave junction-only sequences without quality scores. The table came from immunoSEQ multiplex PCR; TCRdb's copy has only in-frame clones and leaves some out. That table supplies the V and J calls and clone size; D and trimming were determined from the DNA. The data contain hundreds of thousands of clones, more than 70% of them singletons. Germline V gene lookup returns CDR1 MNHNS and CDR2 SASEGT. The CDR3 consists of 14 residues. Trimming removed 5 bases at V and 3 bases at J, with 11 bases between. The source of the sample is a study of shared clonotypes between healthy human individuals.

This sequence originates from a woman in her 30s in good health. The material sequenced was memory CD4+ T cells sorted from blood. Subset indicated: CD45RA-negative fraction. The V gene is TRBV6-1, the J gene TRBJ1-5; no reliable D call. The CDR3 sequence is CASSLNWNNQPQHF. In nucleotides, the CDR3 is TGTGCCAGCAGTCTAAACTGGAACAATCAGCCCCAGCATTTT.